The present TCR beta chain was sequenced within a study of T cell responses to AZD1222 COVID-19 vaccine. The wider study: Researchers grouped second doses given at about 4 or about 12 weeks into one pool. The study's findings and limits: With dominance at 160-218 and 743-854, vaccine-associated CD4 TCRs spanned spike.

Turning to this clone: Its antigen is unidentified.

The protocol was immunoSEQ multiplex PCR, while the TCRdb copy is restricted to in-frame clones and leaves out a portion. The sample lists 130,000 to 150,000 clones; about 90% were seen once. Germline values: CDR1 SQVTM, CDR2 ANQGSEA. This CDR3 has 13 amino acids. The clonotype originates from an adult in good health. The input for sequencing was peripheral blood, taken on day 0 of AZD1222 vaccination. The chain carries TRBV29-1 and TRBJ2-1; 12 nucleotides agree with TRBD2. The CDR3 DNA is TGCACTATAACTAGCGGGGGGCCCAATGAGCAGTTCTTC. This gives the protein CTITSGGPNEQFF.